These 30 T cell receptor beta chains originate from one sample sequenced in a study of blood T cell repertoires in COVID-19 (TCRdb year 2020). Libraries were constructed by the immunoSEQ multiplex PCR assay. Not all clones reach the TCRdb copy of this immuneACCESS table, which keeps in-frame sequences only. Checked studies attribute under half of the gap to unresolved V genes and leave the rest unexplained. The sample data list 200,000 to 250,000 clones, and roughly 90% of these were observed just once. The top ten clonotypes cover less than 3.5% of the sample. Sequenced material: peripheral blood. The receptor source for this set is a woman aged 55-69 years with acute or convalescent COVID-19.

The chain is built from TRBV9 and TRBJ2-3; 12 bases align to TRBD2. Trimming at V came to 3 bases and at J to 14 bases, leaving 7 bases not matched to a gene. CDR3 size: 13 residues. CDR1 SGDLS and CDR2 YYNGEE come from the germline V gene. In nucleotides, the CDR3 is TGTGCCAGCAGCGGAACGACTAGCGGGAGCTTGTATTTT. It translates to CASSGTTSGSLYF.

The genes are TRBV9 and TRBJ1-5; 8 nucleotides agree with TRBD1. V lost 8 bases and J lost 2; bases outside the gene matches: 6. Germline CDR1 reads SGDLS; CDR2 reads YYNGEE. The CDR3 totals 14 residues. The CDR3 coding sequence is TGTGCCAGTTCCGGGACAGGCGGCAATCAGCCCCAGCATTTT. Its translation is CASSGTGGNQPQHF.

The chain has TRBV7-2 and TRBJ2-3; D gene unclear. The CDR3 is 15 residues long. V was trimmed by 2 bases and J by 8 bases, leaving 17 bases between them. Germline V gives CDR1 SGHTA, CDR2 FQGNSA. The CDR3 DNA reads as TGTGCCAGCAGCTTAAGTTATGGTTTGCCGGGTACGCAGTATTTT. Amino acids: CASSLSYGLPGTQYF.

The rearrangement joins TRBV19 to TRBJ1-4, with TRBD1 matching 8 bases. This CDR3 comprises 13 residues. The germline V gene encodes CDR1 LNHDA and CDR2 SQIVND (reference sequence). V lost 7 bases to trimming and J lost 7 bases; unmatched junction nucleotides: 5. The CDR3 loop is CASTPQGAEKLFF. The CDR3, as DNA: TGTGCCAGTACCCCCCAGGGGGCTGAAAAACTGTTTTTT.

This chain joins TRBV19 and TRBJ1-6, with 8 bases lining up with TRBD1. There are 14 residues in the CDR3. V lost 5 bases, J lost 11 bases, and 8 bases stayed unmatched. The germline V gene encodes CDR1 LNHDA and CDR2 SQIVND (reference sequence). CDR3 residues: CASSGQGQGAPLHF. The CDR3 DNA is TGTGCCAGTAGTGGACAGGGTCAGGGAGCACCCCTCCACTTT.

This clone was seen more than once but under ten times. The chain couples TRBV7-9 to TRBJ1-5; D uncertain. The CDR3 contains 14 residues. Trimming cost V 2 bases and J 4 bases, with 9 bases left between them. Germline V gives CDR1 SEHNR, CDR2 FQNEAQ (reference sequence). CDR3 sequence: CASSLLGTNQPQHF. The CDR3 coding sequence is TGTGCCAGCAGCTTACTGGGCACAAATCAGCCCCAGCATTTT.

The chain is built from TRBV7-2 and TRBJ2-5; 9 nucleotides agree with TRBD1. The CDR3 is 15 amino acids. Unmatched junction bases numbered 9, after V lost 5 bases and J lost 5 bases. Germline CDR1 is SGHTA and CDR2 is FQGNSA. CDR3 nucleotide sequence: TGTGCCAGCAGCGAATCGCCGGGACAGGGCGAGACCCAGTACTTC. Translation: CASSESPGQGETQYF.

V usage is TRBV7-2 and J usage is TRBJ1-2, with 7 bases aligning to TRBD1. The V and J ends lost 0 bases and 4 bases, in that order; junction bases with no gene match: 5. The CDR3 consists of 15 residues. Germline-derived CDR1 and CDR2 are SGHTA and FQGNSA. This CDR3 is CASSLATGSVYGYTF. As DNA, the CDR3 is TGTGCCAGCAGCTTAGCGACAGGGAGTGTCTATGGCTACACCTTC.

J is TRBJ2-3 and V is TRBV24-1, with 11 bases aligning to TRBD2. This CDR3 spans 18 amino acids. Germline CDR1 reads KGHDR; CDR2 reads SFDVKD. V shed 3 bases and J 5 bases; nucleotides not matched to a gene: 12. As DNA, the CDR3 is TGTGCCACCAGTGATCCGGGGACTAGCGGAGGACGGGGAGATACGCAGTATTTT. This sequence encodes CATSDPGTSGGRGDTQYF.

This clone has only one observation. This sequence joins TRBV7-9 and TRBJ2-5; D gene ambiguous. The CDR3 has 14 amino acids. Per germline, CDR1 SEHNR and CDR2 FQNEAQ (reference sequence). Trimming took off 2 bases at V and 3 bases at J, with 10 bases between the two ends. CDR3 DNA sequence: TGTGCCAGCAGCTTACGTGGGCAGAAAGAGACCCAGTACTTC. Its translation: CASSLRGQKETQYF.

This sequence joins TRBV12-3 or TRBV12-4 and TRBJ1-3, with D unresolved. This CDR3 region has 13 residues. Between the trimmed V and J ends, which lost 3 bases and 7 bases, there was a span of 10 bases. In DNA, the CDR3 is TGTGCCAGCAGTTTCGAGCCACGGAACACCATATATTTT. It yields the protein CASSFEPRNTIYF.

The chain recombines TRBV6-5 with TRBJ1-5; the D gene is possibly TRBD1 (6 bases). The germline V gene encodes CDR1 MNHEY and CDR2 SVGAGI. CDR3 size: 14 residues. The V end lost 6 bases, the J end lost 1 base, and 10 bases lay between the germline ends. CDR3 DNA sequence: TGTGCCAGCAGACAGGGTTGGAGCAATCAGCCCCAGCATTTT. This codes for CASRQGWSNQPQHF.

This sequence joins TRBV9 and TRBJ1-2; maybe TRBD1 (5 bases). Per the germline V gene, CDR1 is SGDLS and CDR2 is YYNGEE. There are 15 residues in the CDR3. Trimming took off 0 bases at V and 4 bases at J, with 13 bases between the two ends. The CDR3: CASSVGAGHGYGYTF. As DNA, the CDR3 is TGTGCCAGCAGCGTAGGGGCAGGGCACGGCTATGGCTACACCTTC.

The rearrangement links TRBV19 to TRBJ1-1; 11 positions match TRBD1. The germline CDR1 and CDR2 sequences are LNHDA and SQIVND (reference sequence). V was pared by 7 bases and J by 0 bases, with 7 bases of the junction left unmatched. The CDR3 consists of 16 residues. CDR3 sequence reads: CASIKGTGGMNTEAFF. The CDR3 DNA is TGTGCCAGTATCAAGGGGACAGGGGGGATGAACACTGAAGCTTTCTTT.

The rearrangement links TRBV7-2 to TRBJ2-5; tentative D call: TRBD1 (5 bases). This CDR3 has 13 amino acids. The V gene lost 1 base and the J gene lost 5 bases, with 8 bases spanning the gap. The V gene's germline CDR1 is SGHTA and CDR2 FQGNSA. The CDR3 bases are TGTGCCAGCAGCTTAGTGGGGCTGGAGACCCAGTACTTC. Encoded protein: CASSLVGLETQYF.

The V and J genes are TRBV30 and TRBJ2-2, with TRBD2 matching over 9 bases. This CDR3 is built from 16 residues. The germline gives CDR1 GTSNPN, CDR2 SVGIG (reference sequence). Trimming at V came to 3 bases and at J to 5 bases, leaving 10 bases not matched to a gene. The chain's CDR3 is CAWSAGLAGSTGELFF. CDR3 sequence (DNA): TGTGCCTGGAGCGCGGGGCTAGCGGGGTCTACCGGGGAGCTGTTTTTT.

The chain uses TRBV5-1 and TRBJ2-5; D is possibly TRBD2 (5 bases). CDR1 SGHRS and CDR2 YFSETQ come from the germline V gene. Trimming took 4 bases from V and 4 from J, leaving 11 bases between them. CDR3 length equals 13 residues. The DNA of the CDR3 is TGCGCCAGCAGCCAGTTCGGAGGAGAGACCCAGTACTTC. Translated, it gives CASSQFGGETQYF.

The chain's CDR3 is CASSLAPEGQETQYF. As DNA, the CDR3 is TGTGCCAGCAGCTTGGCCCCCGAGGGTCAAGAGACCCAGTACTTC. The chain has TRBV5-4 and TRBJ2-5, with D tentatively TRBD2 (5 bases). This CDR3 is built from 15 residues. CDR1 and CDR2 (germline): SGHNT, YYREEE (reference sequence). Trimming cost V 0 bases and J 2 bases, with 11 bases left between them.

This sequence joins TRBV5-4 and TRBJ1-2, with TRBD1 as a possible D gene (5 bases). V dropped 2 bases and J dropped 5 bases, with 13 bases sitting between them. The CDR3 spans 14 residues. Germline CDR1 SGHNT, CDR2 YYREEE (reference sequence). In DNA, the CDR3 is TGTGCCAGCAGCTTTGCCCGACAGAAATATGGCTACACCTTC. This sequence encodes CASSFARQKYGYTF.

The chain links TRBV5-4 to TRBJ2-3, with 8 positions matching TRBD2. V lost 0 bases, J lost 0 bases, and 3 bases stayed unmatched. The CDR3 contains 16 residues. Germline-derived CDR1 and CDR2 are SGHNT and YYREEE (reference sequence). In nucleotides, the CDR3 is TGTGCCAGCAGCTTGGGAATAGCGGGGAGCACAGATACGCAGTATTTT. It yields the protein CASSLGIAGSTDTQYF.

J is TRBJ2-3 and V is TRBV28, with 12 positions matching TRBD2. Trimming cost V 6 bases and J 3 bases; bases outside gene matches: 10. This CDR3 is built from 17 residues. In germline, CDR1 is MDHEN, CDR2 SYDVKM. The CDR3 nucleotides are TGTGCCAGCAGACCGCTAAGGCTAGCGGGAGGGACAGATACGCAGTATTTT. Translated, it gives CASRPLRLAGGTDTQYF.

The gene calls are TRBV6-5 and TRBJ1-6, with D possibly matching TRBD1 (5 bases). The CDR3 loop spans 15 amino acids. Germline CDR1 reads MNHEY; CDR2 reads SVGAGI. V was clipped by 3 bases and J by 9 bases, with 15 bases between them. The CDR3 DNA sequence: TGTGCCAGCAGTTATGGGGCCTCAGGTTTTTCACCCCTCCACTTT. It is translated as CASSYGASGFSPLHF.

The chain couples TRBV12-5 to TRBJ1-1; D is undetermined. V lost 5 bases to trimming and J lost 4 bases, with 11 bases between them. The germline gives CDR1 LGHNT, CDR2 FRNRAP. The CDR3 extends over 13 amino acids. For the CDR3, the DNA is TGTGCTAGTGGTCTTCTACCTGGCACTGAAGCTTTCTTT. Translation gives CASGLLPGTEAFF.

The chain couples TRBV6-5 to TRBJ2-1; D is undetermined. Per the germline V gene, CDR1 is MNHEY and CDR2 is SVGAGI. The length of the CDR3 is 15 residues. The V and J ends lost 6 bases and 0 bases respectively, with 12 bases between them. In nucleotides, the CDR3 is TGTGCCAGCAGGTTGATGCGGAGCTCCTACAATGAGCAGTTCTTC. Translating it yields CASRLMRSSYNEQFF.

The genes are TRBV7-9 and TRBJ1-5; D gene unclear. This CDR3 spans 15 amino acids. Trimming removed 1 base from V and 3 bases from J, with 10 bases in between. Germline-derived CDR1 and CDR2 are SEHNR and FQNEAQ (reference sequence). The CDR3 sequence is CASSLGLQSNQPQHF. The CDR3 DNA is TGTGCCAGCAGCTTAGGCCTGCAGTCCAATCAGCCCCAGCATTTT.

This clone was seen once. V gene TRBV6-5 combines with J gene TRBJ1-1, with 7 bases identical to TRBD1. V lost 6 bases, J lost 10 bases, and 11 bases stayed unmatched. The germline V gene encodes CDR1 MNHEY and CDR2 SVGAGI. The CDR3 length is 13 residues. This CDR3 is CASRTTGRSRAFF. CDR3 DNA sequence: TGTGCCAGCAGAACGACAGGGCGAAGTCGAGCTTTCTTT.

J is TRBJ2-1 and V is TRBV7-3; 7 nucleotides match TRBD2. The germline V gene encodes CDR1 SGHTA and CDR2 FQGTGA. This CDR3 spans 13 amino acids. V trimming: 5 bases; J trimming: 7 bases; junction bases outside the gene matches: 5. The CDR3 nucleotides read TGTGCCAGCAGCCTCGGGGGGATGAATGAGCAGTTCTTC. Its translation: CASSLGGMNEQFF.

This chain uses TRBV6-2 or TRBV6-3 with TRBJ1-2, with 9 positions matching TRBD1. V lost 5 bases to trimming and J lost 7 bases; unmatched junction nucleotides: 14. This CDR3 is built from 16 residues. In germline, CDR1 is MNHEY, CDR2 SVGEGT. CDR3 loop: CASSLQGATLGSGYTF. Here the CDR3 DNA reads TGTGCCAGCAGTCTACAGGGGGCAACCCTGGGGAGTGGCTACACCTTC.

This rearrangement joins TRBV6-4 to TRBJ2-3; TRBD2 aligns across 13 bases. The CDR3 spans 15 residues. Trimming cost V 5 bases and J 4 bases; bases outside gene matches: 3. From germline, CDR1 is MRHNA and CDR2 SNTAGT. The CDR3 sequence is CASSLLAGGADTQYF. The CDR3 bases are TGTGCCAGCAGTTTACTAGCGGGAGGGGCAGATACGCAGTATTTT.

The CDR3 DNA reads as TGTGCCAGCAGCGTAGAGGCAGGCTACAATGAAAAACTGTTTTTT. Its protein product is CASSVEAGYNEKLFF. The chain recombines TRBV9 with TRBJ1-4; D is undetermined. The CDR3 spans 15 residues. Germline-derived CDR1 and CDR2 are SGDLS and YYNGEE. With 0 bases removed from V and 5 bases from J, the gap between germline ends came to 11 bases.